The 18 T cell receptor beta chains listed next were all sequenced from one sample in a study of T cell responses to AZD1222 COVID-19 vaccine. Sequencing used immunoSEQ multiplex PCR; TCRdb keeps in-frame clones, though not all of them. The table includes around 100,000 clones, about nine tenths detected once. The sample here was peripheral blood, taken on day 0 of AZD1222 vaccination. These receptors all come from an adult in good health.

V and J are TRBV5-6 and TRBJ1-2; 7 bases align to TRBD1. Germline CDR1 is SGHDT and CDR2 is YYEEEE. Trimming at V came to 0 bases and at J to 6 bases, leaving 11 bases not matched to a gene. CDR3 length equals 16 residues. The DNA of the CDR3 is TGTGCCAGCAGCTTGGAGGCTAGCGGACAGGTCAATGGCTACACCTTC. Residues: CASSLEASGQVNGYTF.

The genes are TRBV19 and TRBJ1-3, with D perhaps TRBD1 (6 bases). Looked up from germline, CDR1 is LNHDA and CDR2 is SQIVND (reference sequence). This CDR3 region has 14 residues. Trimming pared 2 bases from V and 1 base from J, leaving 6 bases between. CDR3 nucleotide sequence: TGTGCCAGTAGTATAAGGGGGTCTGGAAACACCATATATTTT. Its translation: CASSIRGSGNTIYF.

V is TRBV7-9 and J is TRBJ2-7; D is undetermined. The CDR3 length is 11 residues. V was pared by 4 bases and J by 6 bases, with 7 bases between. The germline V gene encodes CDR1 SEHNR and CDR2 FQNEAQ (reference sequence). CDR3 in DNA: TGTGCCAGCAGCTCCCCGGGCGAGCAGTACTTC. The encoded protein is CASSSPGEQYF.

V and J are TRBV19 and TRBJ1-2, with D unresolved. Trimming removed 9 bases at V and 3 bases at J, with 17 bases between. The V gene's germline CDR1 is LNHDA and CDR2 SQIVND (reference sequence). The CDR3 sequence is 14 residues long. CDR3 amino acids: CASLHTSRDYGYTF. The CDR3 nucleotides read TGTGCCAGCCTACACACCTCTCGGGACTATGGCTACACCTTC.

V usage is TRBV3-1 (or the pseudogene TRBV3-2) and J usage is TRBJ1-2; perhaps TRBD1 as D (6 bases). Trimming left V 7 bases short and J 4 bases short, with 19 bases between. Germline CDR1 LGHDT, CDR2 YNNKEL (reference sequence). This CDR3 is 15 amino acids long. CDR3 sequence: CASKPDSTGLYGYTF. For the CDR3, the DNA is TGTGCCAGCAAACCAGATTCAACAGGGCTCTATGGCTACACCTTC.

The chain has TRBV10-3 and TRBJ1-5; D call uncertain. This CDR3 comprises 13 residues. CDR1 ENHRY and CDR2 SYGVKD come from the germline V gene. Trimming shortened V by 3 bases and J by 9 bases, and 12 bases separated the two germline ends. CDR3 protein: CAISDDTGGPQHF. CDR3 DNA: TGTGCCATCAGTGACGACACCGGAGGGCCCCAGCATTTT.

This sequence joins TRBV6-5 and TRBJ1-2, with D uncertain. Looked up from germline, CDR1 is MNHEY and CDR2 is SVGAGI. The CDR3 is 13 residues long. The V and J ends lost 2 bases and 8 bases respectively, with 12 bases between them. CDR3 loop: CASSYQRASGYTF. For the CDR3, the DNA is TGTGCCAGCAGTTACCAGCGAGCATCAGGCTACACCTTC.

This rearrangement joins TRBV19 to TRBJ2-2; TRBD2 might be the D (6 bases). This CDR3 is built from 15 residues. The V gene lost 6 bases and the J gene lost 2 bases, with 13 bases spanning the gap. The V gene's germline CDR1 is LNHDA and CDR2 SQIVND (reference sequence). CDR3 DNA: TGTGCCAGTAGGTCGCGGGACCTAAACACCGGGGAGCTGTTTTTT. It specifies CASRSRDLNTGELFF.

This clone has more than one count but fewer than ten. The gene calls are TRBV5-1 and TRBJ1-1; 10 bases agree with TRBD1. The CDR3 is 14 residues long. CDR1 is SGHRS and CDR2 is YFSETQ in the germline V gene. Trimming took 4 bases from V and 1 from J; bases not matched to a gene: 1. CDR3 DNA sequence: TGCGCCAGCAGCGGGGACAGGGGGAACACTGAAGCTTTCTTT. Its protein is CASSGDRGNTEAFF.

The rearrangement joins TRBV6-5 to TRBJ1-1; D is undetermined. The CDR3 runs to 14 residues. Germline CDR1 is MNHEY and CDR2 is SVGAGI. Between the trimmed V and J ends, which lost 0 bases and 4 bases, there was a span of 9 bases. The CDR3: CASSYSIQVTEAFF. In DNA form, the CDR3 reads TGTGCCAGCAGTTACTCGATACAAGTCACTGAAGCTTTCTTT.

The chain joins TRBV11-1 to TRBJ2-1; D is unclear. This CDR3 is 14 amino acids long. CDR1 is SGHAT, CDR2 FQDESV, per germline (reference sequence). Between the trimmed V and J ends, which lost 3 bases and 2 bases, there was a span of 8 bases. CDR3 nucleotides: TGTGCCAGCAGCTTTGGGCCGGCCTACAATGAGCAGTTCTTC. It codes for CASSFGPAYNEQFF.

The chain combines TRBV27 with TRBJ1-2; 8 positions match TRBD1. The CDR3 covers 16 residues. Losses at the gene ends were 3 bases for V and 0 bases for J; bases not matched to a gene: 6. Germline lookup yields CDR1 MNHEY and CDR2 SMNVEV (reference sequence). CDR3: CASSFGQGSPNYGYTF. Written as DNA, the CDR3 is TGTGCCAGCAGTTTCGGACAGGGTTCACCTAACTATGGCTACACCTTC.

CDR3 DNA sequence: TGTGCCAGCAGCTCGAATGAAAAACTGTTTTTT. Protein: CASSSNEKLFF. The chain links TRBV5-6 to TRBJ1-4; D is uncertain. The ends were cut back, 3 bases at V and 5 bases at J, with 2 bases in the middle. The CDR3 runs to 11 residues. Per the germline V gene, CDR1 is SGHDT and CDR2 is YYEEEE.

The DNA of the CDR3 is TGTGCCAGCAGTGTGGAACGGCCACCCAATTCACCCCTCCACTTT. It is translated as CASSVERPPNSPLHF. The chain recombines TRBV2 with TRBJ1-6; unclear D gene. Deletions cut 4 bases from V and 7 bases from J, with 14 bases between. CDR3 length: 15 residues. Germline CDR1 is SNHLY and CDR2 is FYNNEI.

V is TRBV2 and J is TRBJ2-7; TRBD1 or TRBD2 may be the D gene (5 bases each). From germline, CDR1 is SNHLY and CDR2 FYNNEI. The CDR3 sequence is 12 residues long. Trimming took 4 bases from V and 7 from J, leaving 11 bases between them. The CDR3 protein is CASSGDLREQYF. DNA of the CDR3: TGTGCCAGCAGTGGGGACCTCCGTGAGCAGTACTTC.

The V call is TRBV4-1, the J call TRBJ1-1, with TRBD1 as a possible D gene (5 bases). Trimming removed 3 bases from V and 6 bases from J, with 14 bases in between. The CDR3 has 14 residues. Germline V CDR1 and CDR2: MGHRA, YSYEKL. CDR3 nucleotides: TGCGCCAGCAGCCATATCTTAGGGGCCTCTGAAGCTTTCTTT. This codes for CASSHILGASEAFF.

This clone is a singleton in its sample. In nucleotides, the CDR3 is TGTGCCAGCAGTTACTCGGACACCATATATTTT. It yields the protein CASSYSDTIYF. The rearrangement uses TRBV6-5 and TRBJ1-3; D is ambiguous. From germline, CDR1 is MNHEY and CDR2 SVGAGI. CDR3 length equals 11 residues. Trimming left V 0 bases short and J 8 bases short, with 2 bases between.

The genes are TRBV10-1 and TRBJ1-1, with 11 bases aligning to TRBD1. Germline V gene sequence: CDR1 WNHNN, CDR2 SYGVQD (reference sequence). The V and J ends lost 0 bases and 4 bases, in that order; junction bases with no gene match: 1. There are 15 residues in the CDR3. The CDR3 coding sequence is TGCGCCAGCAGTGAGTCGGGACAGGGGGGCACTGAAGCTTTCTTT. Its translation: CASSESGQGGTEAFF.